This TCR beta chain was identified during a study of blood T cell repertoires in COVID-19. Germline V gives CDR1 SGHDN, CDR2 FVKESK. Trimming shortened V by 0 bases and J by 0 bases, and 12 bases separated the two germline ends. The CDR3 length is 17 residues. Libraries were prepared by immunoSEQ multiplex PCR; TCRdb keeps only in-frame clonotypes and omits some of them. Among fewer than 180,000 clones, about 90% were seen once, and the ten largest hold approximately 4.1%. Specimen: peripheral blood. This TCR derives from a woman between 55 and 75 years old with active or convalescent COVID-19. The rearrangement joins TRBV14 to TRBJ1-3; D is perhaps TRBD1 (6 bases). The CDR3 sequence is CASSQDRGVLSGNTIYF. The CDR3 DNA is TGTGCCAGCAGCCAAGACAGGGGAGTACTCTCTGGAAACACCATATATTTT. Full variable domain (outside the CDR3, taken from reference TRBV14 and TRBJ1-3): EAGVTQFPSHSVIEKGQTVTLRCDPISGHDNLYWYRRVMGKEIKFLLHFVKESKQDESGMPNNRFLAERTGGTYSTLKVQPAELEDSGVYFCASSQDRGVLSGNTIYFGEGSWLTVV.